This T cell receptor (beta chain) was recorded in a study of T cell responses to AZD1222 COVID-19 vaccine. Overall study findings and caveats: The study found vaccine-associated CD4 TCRs spanning spike, dominant at 160-218 and 743-854. Baseline serostatus was positive in only a handful of AZD1222 recipients.

Data came from immunoSEQ multiplex PCR; TCRdb stores just in-frame clones and leaves some out. The table includes about 120,000 clones, around nine tenths detected once. Regarding this clone: Its antigen is unknown.

Germline loops: CDR1 LNHDA, CDR2 SQIVND (reference sequence). Between the trimmed V and J ends, which lost 10 bases and 2 bases, there was a span of 8 bases. The CDR3 spans 11 residues. V is TRBV19 and J is TRBJ1-2; D is perhaps TRBD1 (5 bases). Sequenced here: peripheral blood, sampled on day 0 of AZD1222 vaccination. The TCR sequence derives from an adult in good health. The CDR3 here is CAIQGNYGYTF. The CDR3 region has the DNA TGTGCCATTCAGGGAAACTATGGCTACACCTTC.